The 9 T cell receptor beta chains presented below share a single source sample, sequenced in a study of early T cells in non-severe SARS-CoV-2 infection. TCRdb itself ran the 5' RACE reads through MiXCR, one entry per CDR3 protein. The table lists some 80,000 distinct CDR3 sequences, roughly an eighth of them singletons. Input material: whole blood. These receptors all come from an adult who was a healthcare worker with PCR-confirmed SARS-CoV-2 infection or an uninfected control (not recorded which).

The chain couples TRBV30 to TRBJ1-1, with D unclear. With 4 bases removed from V and 2 bases from J, the gap between germline ends came to 8 bases. The CDR3 covers 12 residues. The germline V gene encodes CDR1 GTSNPN and CDR2 SVGIG (reference sequence). The DNA for the CDR3 is TGTGCCTGGACTCGAGTAAACACTGAAGCTTTCTTT. This translates into CAWTRVNTEAFF.

This clonotype showed up just a few times. This CDR3 is CAISAAGGEDIQYF. DNA for the CDR3: TGTGCCATCAGTGCGGCCGGTGGGGAGGACATTCAGTACTTC. This chain uses TRBV10-3 with TRBJ2-4; TRBD2 is a possible D gene (6 bases). Trimming removed 4 bases at V and 8 bases at J, with 15 bases between. Germline V gene data show CDR1 as ENHRY and CDR2 as SYGVKD. The CDR3 is made up of 14 amino acids.

The chain has TRBV7-8 and TRBJ2-7; no reliable D call. Germline-derived CDR1 and CDR2 are SGHVS and FQNEAQ. The CDR3 covers 14 residues. Trimming shortened V by 0 bases and J by 3 bases, and 9 bases separated the two germline ends. CDR3: CASSLAWRGYEQYF. CDR3 sequence (DNA): TGTGCCAGCAGCTTAGCGTGGAGAGGCTACGAGCAGTACTTC.

There are many counts of this clonotype. The J gene is TRBJ1-4, the V gene TRBV29-1, with D unclear. Trimming left V 4 bases short and J 8 bases short, with 14 bases between. This CDR3 is 13 amino acids long. The germline V gene encodes CDR1 SQVTM and CDR2 ANQGSEA. CDR3 nucleotide sequence: TGCAGCGTTGTGGGCGGCCGGGAGGAAAAACTGTTTTTT. Translated, it gives CSVVGGREEKLFF.

This clonotype was recorded at least ten times. The chain joins TRBV2 to TRBJ2-1, with D perhaps being TRBD1 or TRBD2 (5 bases each). Germline CDR1 is SNHLY and CDR2 is FYNNEI. V was cut by 8 bases and J by 6 bases, with 17 bases left in between. The CDR3 sequence is 14 residues long. Written as DNA, the CDR3 is TGTGCCAGCTTCCCTGTGAGGGGTGGCAATGAGCAGTTCTTC. This sequence encodes CASFPVRGGNEQFF.

CDR3 nucleotides: TGTGCCAGCAGCCAAGACCAGACGGGACGGACCACCTACGAGCAGTACTTC. Protein: CASSQDQTGRTTYEQYF. The chain combines TRBV3-1 with TRBJ2-7; possibly TRBD1 or TRBD2 for D (5 bases each). V lost 0 bases and J lost 2, with 17 bases in between. The germline V gene has CDR1 LGHDT and CDR2 YNNKEL (reference sequence). The CDR3 runs 17 residues.

CDR3 loop: CASSLGQGAYNEQFF. CDR3 bases: TGTGCCAGCAGTTTAGGCCAGGGGGCTTACAATGAGCAGTTCTTC. This rearrangement joins TRBV12-3 or TRBV12-4 to TRBJ2-1; 8 bases are a match to TRBD1. The CDR3 spans 15 residues. J lost 4 bases, V lost 1 base, and 3 bases had no gene match.

This clonotype came up a few times. This chain joins TRBV20-1 and TRBJ1-3; D is ambiguous. This CDR3 region has 14 residues. Looked up from germline, CDR1 is DFQATT and CDR2 is SNEGSKA (reference sequence). V lost 0 bases and J lost 7, with 13 bases in between. CDR3 residues: CSARDLQQRNTIYF. The CDR3 DNA reads as TGCAGTGCTAGAGATCTTCAGCAGCGGAACACCATATATTTT.

This clonotype appeared a few times. This chain uses TRBV27 with TRBJ1-5; a possible D gene is TRBD1 (6 bases). V was cut by 5 bases and J by 5 bases, with 16 bases left in between. This CDR3 is built from 15 residues. Germline V gene lookup returns CDR1 MNHEY and CDR2 SMNVEV (reference sequence). In nucleotides, the CDR3 is TGTGCCAGCAGTGCCCTCAGGGGATGGGATCAGCCCCAGCATTTT. Its translation is CASSALRGWDQPQHF.